These 19 T cell receptor beta chains were all obtained from the same sample, sequenced in a study of T cell responses to AZD1222 COVID-19 vaccine. Clones were sequenced by immunoSEQ multiplex PCR, and TCRdb holds only the in-frame ones, with some missing. This table holds 75,000 to 95,000 clones, just over 90% found once. Sequenced here: peripheral blood, sampled on day 0 of MenACWY control vaccination. Receptors were obtained from an adult in good health.

V is TRBV28 and J is TRBJ1-2; D perhaps matches TRBD1 (6 bases). The CDR3 length is 11 residues. Trimming shortened V by 6 bases and J by 5 bases, and 7 bases separated the two germline ends. Germline CDR1 MDHEN, CDR2 SYDVKM. CDR3 amino acids: CASSQGYGYTF. DNA of the CDR3: TGTGCCAGCAGCCAGGGGTATGGCTACACCTTC.

V gene TRBV18 combines with J gene TRBJ2-1; D remains ambiguous. V lost 5 bases, J lost 1 base, and 12 bases lay in between. The CDR3 covers 15 residues. Germline lookup yields CDR1 KGHSH and CDR2 LQKENI. The CDR3 is CASSAGWRSYNEQFF. As DNA, the CDR3 is TGTGCCAGCTCAGCCGGGTGGCGATCCTACAATGAGCAGTTCTTC.

The chain joins TRBV5-1 to TRBJ2-7; D not certain. CDR1 and CDR2 (germline): SGHRS, YFSETQ. The CDR3 has 13 amino acids. V was trimmed by 1 base and J by 7 bases, leaving 12 bases between them. CDR3 sequence reads: CASSLQVTDEQYF. The CDR3 DNA reads as TGCGCCAGCAGCTTGCAGGTTACAGATGAGCAGTACTTC.

The chain recombines TRBV5-1 with TRBJ2-1, with 15 positions matching TRBD2. The CDR3 contains 17 residues. V was clipped by 3 bases and J by 1 base; unmatched bases: 2. CDR1 is SGHRS and CDR2 is YFSETQ in the germline V gene. CDR3 in amino acids: CASSWTSGGASYNEQFF. The CDR3 DNA reads TGCGCCAGCAGCTGGACTAGCGGGGGGGCTTCCTACAATGAGCAGTTCTTC.

V and J are TRBV11-1 and TRBJ2-5, with 7 bases lining up with TRBD1. CDR1 and CDR2 (germline): SGHAT, FQDESV (reference sequence). The CDR3 has 15 amino acids. Trimming cost V 2 bases and J 3 bases; bases outside gene matches: 6. The CDR3 protein is CASSLPETGEETQYF. The CDR3, as DNA: TGTGCCAGCAGCTTACCCGAAACAGGGGAAGAGACCCAGTACTTC.

The chain links TRBV19 to TRBJ2-3; D not resolved. Germline lookup yields CDR1 LNHDA and CDR2 SQIVND (reference sequence). This CDR3 spans 15 amino acids. V gave up 5 bases and J gave up 4 bases, with 16 bases separating them. The CDR3 DNA sequence: TGTGCCAGTAGTGGTGGGGTGTCAGGCTCAGATACGCAGTATTTT. It specifies CASSGGVSGSDTQYF.

The CDR3 DNA reads as TGTGCCAGCAGTTCCGGCGCTGGGGACACAGATACGCAGTATTTT. Protein sequence: CASSSGAGDTDTQYF. The V gene is TRBV28, the J gene TRBJ2-3; no reliable D call. The germline V gene encodes CDR1 MDHEN and CDR2 SYDVKM. V lost 4 bases and J 2 bases, leaving 13 bases between the germline ends. This CDR3 has 15 amino acids.

This clone is a singleton in its sample. V usage is TRBV7-2 and J usage is TRBJ1-1; D possibly corresponds to TRBD1 (6 bases). The CDR3 length is 15 residues. Looked up from germline, CDR1 is SGHTA and CDR2 is FQGNSA. The V end lost 5 bases, the J end lost 4 bases, and 17 bases lay between the germline ends. The CDR3 reads CASSNDRTRITEAFF. CDR3 nucleotide sequence: TGTGCCAGCAGCAACGACAGGACTCGGATCACTGAAGCTTTCTTT.

Concerning this clone: An end of the junction does not agree with germline; a read error may underlie this. The chain links TRBV6-2 or TRBV6-3 to TRBJ1-5; D is possibly TRBD1 (6 bases). Germline lookup yields CDR1 MNHEY and CDR2 SVGEGT. The CDR3 is 16 residues long. The CDR3 DNA follows: TGTGCCCGCAGTCACGGGGGGGGGCGTAGCAATCAGCCCCAGCATTTT. Encoded protein: CARSHGGGRSNQPQHF.

The chain employs TRBV5-1 and TRBJ1-1; D is unclear. Germline V gene lookup returns CDR1 SGHRS and CDR2 YFSETQ. The CDR3 totals 16 residues. Between the trimmed V and J ends, which lost 5 bases and 1 base, there was a span of 18 bases. The CDR3 coding sequence is TGCGCCAGCAGTATTCTTTCGGGAACAACGAACACTGAAGCTTTCTTT. Protein product: CASSILSGTTNTEAFF.

This rearrangement joins TRBV3-1 (or the pseudogene TRBV3-2) to TRBJ1-6; no definite D call. Trimming took 2 bases from V and 8 from J, leaving 10 bases between them. The CDR3 consists of 14 residues. Germline-derived CDR1 and CDR2 are LGHDT and YNNKEL (reference sequence). CDR3 coding DNA: TGTGCCAGCAGCCAACAGGTTAAGGATTCACCCCTCCACTTT. It yields the protein CASSQQVKDSPLHF.

V usage is TRBV6-5 and J usage is TRBJ2-2; 7 nucleotides agree with TRBD1. Germline values: CDR1 MNHEY, CDR2 SVGAGI. The CDR3 sequence is 14 residues long. Germline trimming cut 7 bases from V and 1 base from J; bases unmatched to any gene: 3. The CDR3 reads CASKGTENTGELFF. CDR3 DNA sequence: TGTGCCAGCAAAGGGACAGAGAACACCGGGGAGCTGTTTTTT.

The rearrangement uses TRBV2 and TRBJ1-4; D uncertain. CDR1 and CDR2 (germline): SNHLY, FYNNEI. The CDR3 is 15 amino acids. With 7 bases removed from V and 6 bases from J, the gap between germline ends came to 18 bases. The CDR3 coding sequence is TGTGCCAGCACCCAAACTACGGCAATCGATGAAAAACTGTTTTTT. This sequence encodes CASTQTTAIDEKLFF.

The chain carries TRBV25-1 and TRBJ1-1; no definite D call. Between the trimmed V and J ends, which lost 1 base and 1 base, there was a span of 10 bases. Per the germline V gene, CDR1 is MGHDK and CDR2 is SYGVNS. This CDR3 has 15 amino acids. This CDR3 is CASSESGGKNTEAFF. The CDR3 DNA reads TGTGCCAGCAGTGAATCGGGCGGGAAGAACACTGAAGCTTTCTTT.

V is TRBV2 and J is TRBJ2-7, with D possibly being TRBD1 or TRBD2 (5 bases each). The CDR3 runs 17 residues. Germline loops: CDR1 SNHLY, CDR2 FYNNEI. The V and J ends lost 6 bases and 2 bases respectively, with 23 bases between them. In DNA, the CDR3 is TGTGCCAGCAGACTCGGGTCGGGGCGGGCCGCCCCCTACGAGCAGTACTTC. Its translation is CASRLGSGRAAPYEQYF.

The chain employs TRBV28 and TRBJ1-5; 10 bases align to TRBD1. CDR1 is MDHEN, CDR2 SYDVKM, per germline. With V trimmed by 6 bases and J by 1 base, 15 bases remained unmatched. This CDR3 region has 19 residues. The CDR3 loop reads CASRPSVGTGEVSNQPQHF. Written as DNA, the CDR3 is TGTGCCAGCAGGCCTTCCGTCGGGACAGGGGAAGTAAGCAATCAGCCCCAGCATTTT.

This clone was recorded only once. The chain couples TRBV29-1 to TRBJ2-3; 8 bases match TRBD2. Germline loops: CDR1 SQVTM, CDR2 ANQGSEA. V was clipped by 1 base and J by 3 bases; unmatched bases: 3. This CDR3 region has 14 residues. The CDR3 sequence: CSVEGPGGTDTQYF. The CDR3 DNA reads TGCAGCGTTGAAGGGCCGGGGGGGACAGATACGCAGTATTTT.

The J gene is TRBJ2-1, the V gene TRBV4-3; 12 bases align to TRBD2. V shed 1 base, J shed 15 bases, and the junction held 7 bases outside the gene matches. Germline V gene sequence: CDR1 LGHNA, CDR2 YSLEER. This CDR3 spans 14 amino acids. The CDR3 reads CASSQVSTSGRPFF. The CDR3 bases are TGCGCCAGCAGCCAAGTGTCGACTAGCGGGAGACCGTTCTTC.

V gene TRBV6-2 or TRBV6-3 combines with J gene TRBJ1-5; D unresolved. CDR3 length: 17 residues. V gave up 2 bases and J gave up 0 bases, with 14 bases separating them. Germline loops: CDR1 MNHEY, CDR2 SVGEGT. The CDR3 loop reads CASSYRSPIHSNQPQHF. CDR3 DNA: TGTGCCAGCAGTTACCGATCCCCAATACATAGCAATCAGCCCCAGCATTTT.